This TCR beta chain was observed in a study of metastatic and nonmetastatic thyroid tumors. Per the germline V gene, CDR1 is SGHAT and CDR2 is FQNNGV. This CDR3 is built from 16 residues. V lost 0 bases and J lost 7, with 16 bases in between. Using MiXCR, TCRdb reanalyzed the PCR reads. Altogether more than 10,000 clones are present, approximately 23% being singletons, with the ten largest covering around 13%. Treatment of any kind had been given to no patient before thyroid surgery. By frequency in the sample, this clone is medium-sized (0.01 to 0.1%). The clonotype originates from a female donor with papillary thyroid cancer or a benign thyroid nodule (not recorded which). Some clones in this sample may be carry-over from other donors' samples. The chain carries TRBV11-2 and TRBJ2-1; unclear D gene. The material sequenced was adjacent normal tissue. The CDR3 DNA reads TGTGCCAGCAGCTTAGATCCGAGGCCCTCGCCAAATGAGCAGTTCTTC. Its translation is CASSLDPRPSPNEQFF.